This T cell receptor beta chain originates from a study of beta chain features in type 1 diabetes. On the study more broadly: Taken together, all samples contributed fewer than 110 million examined sorted cells.

Sorted CD4+ subsets: naive, central memory, regulatory, stem cell-like memory (CD45RO/CCR7/CD25/CD127/CD95/CD27 panel). Germline V gives CDR1 SGHTA, CDR2 FQGNSA. V dropped 2 bases and J dropped 2 bases, with 10 bases sitting between them. The CDR3 runs 15 residues. The sequenced template was cDNA made from the entire isolated RNA. Only in-frame clones appear in the TCRdb table, and some are missing; sequencing was by immunoSEQ multiplex PCR. The table has roughly 240,000 clones, under 70% seen once. The sequencing sample was made of naive CD4+ T cells from blood. The TCR originated in a young man in good health. This sequence joins TRBV7-2 and TRBJ1-5; D is perhaps TRBD1 (5 bases). CDR3 amino acids: CASSLWWGGNQPQHF. The DNA of the CDR3 is TGTGCCAGCAGCTTATGGTGGGGCGGCAATCAGCCCCAGCATTTT.